The 12 T cell receptor beta chains below were found in one sample sequenced in a study of blood T cell repertoires in COVID-19. Profiling relied on immunoSEQ multiplex PCR, and the TCRdb table lists in-frame clones only, not all of them. Among about 260,000 clones listed, around 83% were seen once. Sequences were obtained from peripheral blood. These receptors were obtained from a man aged 18-30 years with active or convalescent COVID-19.

The V gene is TRBV7-6, the J gene TRBJ2-7; D possibly corresponds to TRBD2 (6 bases). The V gene lost 5 bases and the J gene lost 0 bases, with 14 bases spanning the gap. CDR3 length: 15 residues. Germline loops: CDR1 SGHVS, CDR2 FNYEAQ. CDR3 DNA: TGTGCCAGCAGCCGAACGTCGCGGGACTCCTACGAGCAGTACTTC. This gives the protein CASSRTSRDSYEQYF.

V usage is TRBV6-1 and J usage is TRBJ1-2; D possibly corresponds to TRBD1 (6 bases). V lost 2 bases to trimming and J lost 1 base, with 14 bases between them. Germline values: CDR1 MNHNS, CDR2 SASEGT. The length of the CDR3 is 16 residues. The CDR3 here is CASSEMRVTGNYGYTF. The CDR3 coding sequence is TGTGCCAGCAGTGAAATGCGAGTGACAGGTAACTATGGCTACACCTTC.

The chain recombines TRBV5-4 with TRBJ1-3, with TRBD1 matching 8 bases. Germline V CDR1 and CDR2: SGHNT, YYREEE (reference sequence). The CDR3 sequence is 14 residues long. V lost 5 bases, J lost 8 bases, and 9 bases stayed unmatched. The CDR3 here is CASSSGQGRDTIYF. The CDR3, as DNA: TGTGCCAGCAGTTCCGGACAGGGAAGAGACACCATATATTTT.

The V gene is TRBV7-9, the J gene TRBJ1-2; 8 nucleotides align to TRBD1. The germline CDR1 and CDR2 sequences are SEHNR and FQNEAQ (reference sequence). The CDR3 is made up of 13 amino acids. J gave up 5 bases and V 6 bases, and 5 bases lay outside the gene matches. The CDR3 DNA sequence: TGTGCCAGCAGGCAGGGGGCTCGGTATGGCTACACCTTC. Translation gives CASRQGARYGYTF. The complete variable domain, with remaining parts taken from reference TRBV7-9 and TRBJ1-2, reads DTGVSQNPRHKITKRGQNVTFRCDPISEHNRLYWYRQTLGQGPEFLTYFQNEAQLEKSRLLSDRFSAERPKGSFSTLEIQRTEQGDSAMYLCASRQGARYGYTFGSGTRLTVV.

V is TRBV11-3 and J is TRBJ2-1; maybe TRBD2 (7 bases). V lost 3 bases to trimming and J lost 10 bases, with 25 bases between them. The CDR3 loop spans 17 amino acids. Germline-derived CDR1 and CDR2 are SGHNT and YENEEA. CDR3 region: CASSFWGRASGGLEQFF. CDR3 bases: TGTGCCAGCAGCTTCTGGGGGAGGGCGAGTGGGGGCTTGGAGCAGTTCTTC.

This chain joins TRBV5-1 and TRBJ2-1, with 8 bases lining up with TRBD1. Germline V gives CDR1 SGHRS, CDR2 YFSETQ. J was trimmed by 4 bases and V by 4 bases; bases with no gene match: 7. This CDR3 spans 15 amino acids. In nucleotides, the CDR3 is TGCGCCAGCAGCAACGGACAGGGACCTTACAATGAGCAGTTCTTC. This translates into CASSNGQGPYNEQFF.

The rearrangement links TRBV5-1 to TRBJ1-6, with no clear D. Germline values: CDR1 SGHRS, CDR2 YFSETQ. The CDR3 is 16 amino acids. V lost 4 bases to trimming and J lost 1 base, with 12 bases between them. CDR3 sequence (DNA): TGCGCCAGCAGCGAGGGTGCTGCATCCTATAATTCACCCCTCCACTTT. It is translated as CASSEGAASYNSPLHF.

The chain employs TRBV9 and TRBJ2-1, with D perhaps matching TRBD2 (5 bases). This CDR3 contains 13 residues. V dropped 0 bases and J dropped 7 bases, with 8 bases sitting between them. Germline V gene sequence: CDR1 SGDLS, CDR2 YYNGEE. CDR3: CASSVDWTNEQFF. In nucleotides, the CDR3 is TGTGCCAGCAGCGTAGATTGGACTAATGAGCAGTTCTTC.

The chain couples TRBV2 to TRBJ2-7; 7 bases line up with TRBD2. V lost 6 bases, J lost 4 bases, and 9 bases stayed unmatched. The germline CDR1 and CDR2 sequences are SNHLY and FYNNEI. The CDR3 consists of 14 residues. The chain's CDR3 is CASSPTVGGYEQYF. In DNA form, the CDR3 reads TGTGCCAGCAGCCCGACTGTCGGGGGGTACGAGCAGTACTTC.

This chain joins TRBV7-6 and TRBJ2-1; TRBD1 agrees at 7 bases. Unmatched junction bases numbered 0, after V lost 4 bases and J lost 0 bases. In germline, CDR1 is SGHVS, CDR2 FNYEAQ. The CDR3 sequence is 14 residues long. The CDR3 DNA sequence: TGTGCCAGCAGCTCAGGGGGCTCCTACAATGAGCAGTTCTTC. It codes for CASSSGGSYNEQFF.

This rearrangement joins TRBV6-2 or TRBV6-3 to TRBJ1-3, with D unresolved. The CDR3 contains 13 residues. Germline CDR1 MNHEY, CDR2 SVGEGT. Trimming cost V 6 bases and J 13 bases, with 19 bases left between them. CDR3 in amino acids: CASSSPRGAKIYF. CDR3 bases: TGTGCCAGCAGCAGTCCTCGAGGAGCGAAGATATATTTT.

The V gene is TRBV7-2, the J gene TRBJ2-5; D might be TRBD2 (5 bases). The V end was cut by 1 base, the J end by 4 bases, with 13 bases between. Germline CDR1 reads SGHTA; CDR2 reads FQGNSA. The CDR3 sequence is 15 residues long. DNA of the CDR3: TGTGCCAGCAGCTTAGGGGAGCATGTTGCAGAGACCCAGTACTTC. Translating gives CASSLGEHVAETQYF.